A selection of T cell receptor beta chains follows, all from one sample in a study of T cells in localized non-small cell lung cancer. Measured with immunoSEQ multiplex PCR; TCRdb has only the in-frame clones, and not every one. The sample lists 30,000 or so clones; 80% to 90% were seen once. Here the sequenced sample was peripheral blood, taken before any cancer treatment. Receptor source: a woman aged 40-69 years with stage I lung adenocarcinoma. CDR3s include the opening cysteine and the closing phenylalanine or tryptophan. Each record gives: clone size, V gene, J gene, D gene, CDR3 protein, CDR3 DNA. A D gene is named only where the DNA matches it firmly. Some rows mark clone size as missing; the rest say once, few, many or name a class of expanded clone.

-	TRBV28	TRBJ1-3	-	CASSSGGSSGNTIYF	TGTGCCAGCAGTTCTGGCGGGAGCTCTGGAAACACCATATATTTT
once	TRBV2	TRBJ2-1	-	CASSRGYYNEQFF	TGTGCCAGCAGCCGCGGCTACTACAATGAGCAGTTCTTC
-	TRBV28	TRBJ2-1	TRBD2	CASSSTPRERDYNEQFF	TGTGCCAGCAGCTCAACCCCGAGGGAGCGGGACTACAATGAGCAGTTCTTC
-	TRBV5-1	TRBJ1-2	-	CASSLGGTNYGYTF	TGCGCCAGCAGCTTGGGGGGGACTAACTATGGCTACACCTTC
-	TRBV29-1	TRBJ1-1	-	CSVEVSRVRNTEAFF	TGCAGCGTTGAAGTTTCGAGGGTGCGGAACACTGAAGCTTTCTTT
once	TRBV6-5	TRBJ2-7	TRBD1	CASSTSTGYYEQYF	TGTGCCAGCAGTACCTCGACAGGGTACTACGAGCAGTACTTC
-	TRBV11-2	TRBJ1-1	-	CASSFEGGSAFF	TGTGCCAGCAGCTTCGAAGGTGGGTCGGCTTTCTTT
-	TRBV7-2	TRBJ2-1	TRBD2	CASSLAGTSGSPAVF	TGTGCCAGCAGCTTAGCCGGGACTAGCGGGAGCCCGGCCGTCTTC
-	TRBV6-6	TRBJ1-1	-	CASTPTAGVNTEAFF	TGTGCCAGCACCCCGACGGCGGGGGTGAACACTGAAGCTTTCTTT
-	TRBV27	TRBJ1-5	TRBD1	CASQQGANQPQHF	TGTGCCAGTCAACAGGGGGCGAATCAGCCCCAGCATTTT
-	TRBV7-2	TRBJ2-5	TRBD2	CASSPEFKRLAAQETQYF	TGTGCCAGCAGCCCAGAATTTAAAAGACTAGCGGCCCAAGAGACCCAGTACTTC
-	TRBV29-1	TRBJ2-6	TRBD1	CSVDATGGFSSGANVLTF	TGCAGCGTTGACGCGACAGGGGGCTTTAGCTCTGGGGCCAACGTCCTGACTTTC
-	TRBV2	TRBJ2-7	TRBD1	CASTGVGYEQYF	TGTGCCAGTACAGGGGTGGGTTACGAGCAGTACTTC
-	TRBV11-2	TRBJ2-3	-	CASSLKLSTDTQYF	TGTGCCAGCAGCTTAAAGTTAAGCACAGATACGCAGTATTTT
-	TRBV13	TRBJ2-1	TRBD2	CASSPSRTSEINEQFF	TGTGCCAGCAGCCCTAGTCGGACTAGCGAGATCAATGAGCAGTTCTTC
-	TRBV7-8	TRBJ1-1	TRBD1	CASSLVPGGGAPFF	TGTGCCAGCAGCTTGGTGCCAGGGGGTGGGGCCCCTTTCTTT
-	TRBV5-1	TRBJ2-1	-	CASSLGSANEQFF	TGCGCCAGCAGCTTGGGCTCGGCGAATGAGCAGTTCTTC
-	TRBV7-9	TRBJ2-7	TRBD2	CASSLARLAGPSYEQYF	TGTGCCAGCAGCTTAGCGAGACTAGCGGGACCTTCCTACGAGCAGTACTTC
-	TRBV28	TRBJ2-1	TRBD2	CASSFYRASGYNEQFF	TGTGCCAGCAGTTTTTATAGGGCTAGCGGCTACAATGAGCAGTTCTTC
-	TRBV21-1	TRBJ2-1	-	CASSKEEGSGIASYNEQFF	TGTGCCAGCAGCAAAGAAGAGGGGAGCGGTATAGCCAGCTACAATGAGCAGTTCTTC
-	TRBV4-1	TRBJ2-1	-	CASSQVGGEEQFF	TGCGCCAGCAGCCAAGTAGGTGGGGAGGAGCAGTTCTTC
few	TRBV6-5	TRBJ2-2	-	CASSYGVGMPGELFF	TGTGCCAGCAGTTACGGCGTCGGAATGCCCGGGGAGCTGTTTTTT
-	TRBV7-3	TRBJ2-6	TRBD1	CASSLTGQGSNVLTF	TGTGCCAGCAGCTTAACCGGACAGGGTTCCAACGTCCTGACTTTC
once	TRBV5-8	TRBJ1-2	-	CASSLGHRVNYGYTF	TGTGCCAGCAGCTTGGGACATCGGGTGAACTATGGCTACACCTTC
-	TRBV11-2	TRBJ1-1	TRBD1	CASSMDRGFGEAFF	TGTGCCAGCAGCATGGACAGGGGGTTCGGTGAAGCTTTCTTT
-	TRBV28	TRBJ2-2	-	CASSLLGDPNTGELFF	TGTGCCAGCAGTTTATTGGGGGATCCGAACACCGGGGAGCTGTTTTTT
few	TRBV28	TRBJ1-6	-	CASSLSPRGGTSPLHF	TGTGCCAGCAGTTTATCCCCCCGGGGGGGGACATCACCCCTCCACTTT
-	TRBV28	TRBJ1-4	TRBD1	CASSLWAGTGFEKLFF	TGTGCCAGCAGTTTATGGGCCGGGACAGGGTTTGAAAAACTGTTTTTT
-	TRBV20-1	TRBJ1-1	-	CSARSEVRAFF	TGCAGTGCTAGGTCGGAGGTTCGAGCTTTCTTT
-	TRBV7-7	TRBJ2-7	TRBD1	CASSPDRGSYEQYF	TGTGCTAGCAGCCCGGACAGGGGCTCCTACGAGCAGTACTTC
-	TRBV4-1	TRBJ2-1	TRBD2	CASSRSTSGGRGEQFF	TGCGCCAGCAGCCGGTCGACTAGCGGGGGGAGGGGTGAGCAGTTCTTC
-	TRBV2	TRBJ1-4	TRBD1	CASFTGGDEKLFF	TGTGCCAGCTTTACAGGGGGCGATGAAAAACTGTTTTTT
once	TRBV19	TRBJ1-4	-	CASSTPSIGEKLFF	TGTGCCAGTAGCACCCCGTCAATAGGGGAAAAACTGTTTTTT
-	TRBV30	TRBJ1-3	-	CAWSLGGMRSGNTIYF	TGTGCCTGGAGCCTCGGAGGAATGCGCTCTGGAAACACCATATATTTT
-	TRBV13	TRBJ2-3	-	CASSFGGGPPTDTQYF	TGTGCCAGCAGCTTCGGCGGAGGCCCCCCCACAGATACGCAGTATTTT
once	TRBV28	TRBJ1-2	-	CASSPLGYGYTF	TGTGCCAGCAGTCCTCTGGGCTATGGCTACACCTTC
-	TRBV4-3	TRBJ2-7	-	CASSQVGGSSYEQYF	TGCGCCAGCAGCCAAGTTGGGGGGTCCTCCTACGAGCAGTACTTC
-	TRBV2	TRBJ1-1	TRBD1	CASRTDRGTEAFF	TGTGCCAGCAGGACGGACAGGGGCACTGAAGCTTTCTTT
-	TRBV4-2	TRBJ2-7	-	CASSQARSGSYEQYF	TGTGCCAGCAGCCAGGCCCGATCAGGGTCCTACGAGCAGTACTTC
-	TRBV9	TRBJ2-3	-	CASSVGRGGGWTASTDTQYF	TGTGCCAGCAGCGTAGGGCGAGGGGGGGGCTGGACAGCGAGCACAGATACGCAGTATTTT
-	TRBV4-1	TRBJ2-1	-	CASSQHHPSYNEQFF	TGCGCCAGCAGCCAACATCATCCTTCCTACAATGAGCAGTTCTTC
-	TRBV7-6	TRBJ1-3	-	CASSPVSYGVLSGNTIYF	TGTGCCAGCAGCCCCGTATCGTATGGAGTCCTCTCTGGAAACACCATATATTTT
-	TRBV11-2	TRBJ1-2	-	CASSLDRGTVGYTF	TGTGCCAGCAGCTTAGATCGTGGAACGGTTGGCTACACCTTC
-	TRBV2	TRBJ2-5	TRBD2	CASSTEASGIQNF	TGTGCCAGCAGCACCGAGGCTAGCGGGATCCAGAACTTC
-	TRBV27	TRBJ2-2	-	CASSSAGTVHGELFF	TGTGCCAGCAGTTCCGCGGGGACAGTTCACGGGGAGCTGTTTTTT
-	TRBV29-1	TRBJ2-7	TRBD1	CSVGQPSSYEQYF	TGCAGCGTGGGACAGCCTAGCTCCTACGAGCAGTACTTC
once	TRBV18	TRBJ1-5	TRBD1	CASSPLTGGNQPQHF	TGTGCCAGCTCACCGCTGACAGGGGGAAATCAGCCCCAGCATTTT
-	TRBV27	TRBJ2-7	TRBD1	CASSPGTGQSSYEQYF	TGTGCCAGCAGTCCCGGGACAGGCCAAAGCTCCTACGAGCAGTACTTC
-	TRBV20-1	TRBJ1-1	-	CSAGRVEAFF	TGCAGTGCTGGGAGGGTTGAAGCTTTCTTT
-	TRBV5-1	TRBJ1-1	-	CASSLEAGSGAEAFF	TGCGCCAGCAGCTTGGAAGCGGGGTCAGGGGCTGAAGCTTTCTTT
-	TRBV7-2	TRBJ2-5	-	CASRRDNQETQYF	TGTGCCAGCAGACGGGACAACCAAGAGACCCAGTACTTC
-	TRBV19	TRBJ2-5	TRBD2	CASSPPGGETQYF	TGTGCCAGTAGTCCACCGGGGGGAGAGACCCAGTACTTC
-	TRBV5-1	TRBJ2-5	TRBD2	CASSLFSGGAETQYF	TGCGCCAGCAGCTTATTTAGCGGGGGGGCCGAGACCCAGTACTTC
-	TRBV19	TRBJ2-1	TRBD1	CASSTRDSPYNEQFF	TGTGCCAGTAGTACTAGGGACAGTCCCTACAATGAGCAGTTCTTC
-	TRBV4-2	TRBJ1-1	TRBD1	CASSFQGAEEAFF	TGTGCCAGCAGCTTCCAGGGGGCGGAGGAAGCTTTCTTT